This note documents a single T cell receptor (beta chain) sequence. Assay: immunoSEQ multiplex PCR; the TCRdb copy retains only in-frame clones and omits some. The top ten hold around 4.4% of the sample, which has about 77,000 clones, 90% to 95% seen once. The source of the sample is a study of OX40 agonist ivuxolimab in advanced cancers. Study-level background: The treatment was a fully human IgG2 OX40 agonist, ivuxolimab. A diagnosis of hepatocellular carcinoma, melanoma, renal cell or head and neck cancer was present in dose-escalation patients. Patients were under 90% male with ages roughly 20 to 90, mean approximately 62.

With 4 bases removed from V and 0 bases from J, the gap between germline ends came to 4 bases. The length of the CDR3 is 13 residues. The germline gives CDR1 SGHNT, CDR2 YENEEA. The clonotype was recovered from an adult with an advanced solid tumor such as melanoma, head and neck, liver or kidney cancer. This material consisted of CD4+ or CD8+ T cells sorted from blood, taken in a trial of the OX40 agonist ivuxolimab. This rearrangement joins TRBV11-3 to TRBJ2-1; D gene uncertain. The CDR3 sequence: CASSSDSYNEQFF. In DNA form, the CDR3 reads TGTGCCAGCAGCTCGGACTCCTACAATGAGCAGTTCTTC.